The 7 T cell receptor beta chains reported below all come from one sample, sequenced in a study of blood T cell repertoires in COVID-19. Sequenced by immunoSEQ multiplex PCR; TCRdb stores in-frame clones only, minus some. The data contain 250,000 or so clones, around 87% of them singletons. Sequenced material: peripheral blood. The receptors originated from a woman in her 70s with active or convalescent COVID-19.

The chain uses TRBV2 and TRBJ1-6, with 9 bases identical to TRBD1. Trimming at V came to 2 bases and at J to 10 bases, leaving 6 bases not matched to a gene. The CDR3 is 15 residues long. The germline gives CDR1 SNHLY, CDR2 FYNNEI. CDR3 in amino acids: CASSEWRTGASPLHF. DNA of the CDR3: TGTGCCAGCAGTGAATGGAGGACAGGGGCCTCACCCCTCCACTTT.

The chain combines TRBV21-1 with TRBJ1-2; the table's D call of TRBD1 was not tested on the DNA. TRBV21-1 represents a pseudogene. There are 15 residues in the CDR3. CDR3 sequence (DNA): TGTGCCAGCAGCAACCCCTACGGACAGGTCGGTGGCTACACCTTC. Protein: CASSNPYGQVGGYTF.

There are a few counts of this clone. This chain uses TRBV18 with TRBJ1-4; D is perhaps TRBD1 (6 bases). Germline CDR1 and CDR2: KGHSH and LQKENI. The CDR3 covers 15 residues. Trimming pared 2 bases from V and 4 bases from J, leaving 11 bases between. In DNA, the CDR3 is TGTGCCAGCTCACCAGGTGGGGGCGTTAATGAAAAACTGTTTTTT. It encodes CASSPGGGVNEKLFF.

This chain joins TRBV6-2 or TRBV6-3 and TRBJ1-6; 7 bases match TRBD1. Trimming at V came to 2 bases and at J to 7 bases, leaving 5 bases not matched to a gene. The germline CDR1 and CDR2 sequences are MNHEY and SVGEGT. The CDR3 loop spans 15 amino acids. The CDR3 sequence: CASSYDGQENSPLHF. DNA for the CDR3: TGTGCCAGCAGTTACGACGGACAGGAAAATTCACCCCTCCACTTT.

V gene TRBV7-2 combines with J gene TRBJ2-2, with D possibly being TRBD2 (5 bases). CDR1 SGHTA and CDR2 FQGNSA come from the germline V gene. V lost 5 bases, J lost 1 base, and 11 bases lay in between. The CDR3 is 15 amino acids. The CDR3 region has the DNA TGTGCCAGCAGCCTCGGGGTCATGAACACCGGGGAGCTGTTTTTT. Translated, it gives CASSLGVMNTGELFF.

The chain employs TRBV9 and TRBJ2-2; a weak D match, TRBD1 (6 bases). This CDR3 has 21 residues. V lost 0 bases and J 4 bases, leaving 28 bases between the germline ends. From germline, CDR1 is SGDLS and CDR2 YYNGEE. The CDR3 DNA is TGTGCCAGCAGCGTAGATTACAGGGTGCACCACACAGGGAGAGGCACCGGGGAGCTGTTTTTT. Amino acids: CASSVDYRVHHTGRGTGELFF.

The rearrangement links TRBV7-8 to TRBJ1-5, with TRBD1 as a possible D gene (5 bases). The CDR3 is made up of 16 amino acids. The germline gives CDR1 SGHVS, CDR2 FQNEAQ. Between the trimmed V and J ends, which lost 1 base and 6 bases, there was a span of 16 bases. CDR3 bases: TGTGCCAGCAGCTTAGTCCGAAGACAGAGTAGTCAGCCCCAGCATTTT. Encoded protein: CASSLVRRQSSQPQHF.